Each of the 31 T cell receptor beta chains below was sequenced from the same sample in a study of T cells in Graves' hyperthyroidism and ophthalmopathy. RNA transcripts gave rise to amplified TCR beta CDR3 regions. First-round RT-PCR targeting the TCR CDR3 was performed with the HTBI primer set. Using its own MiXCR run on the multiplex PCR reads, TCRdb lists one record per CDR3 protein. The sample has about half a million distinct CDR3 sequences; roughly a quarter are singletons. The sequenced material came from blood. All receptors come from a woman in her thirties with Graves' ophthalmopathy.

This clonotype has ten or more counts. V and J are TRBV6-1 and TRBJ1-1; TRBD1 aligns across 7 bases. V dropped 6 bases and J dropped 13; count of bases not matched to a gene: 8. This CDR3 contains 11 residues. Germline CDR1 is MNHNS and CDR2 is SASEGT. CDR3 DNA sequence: TGTGCCAGCAGAGTCAGGGGGGTTGGTTTCTTT. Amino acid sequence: CASRVRGVGFF.

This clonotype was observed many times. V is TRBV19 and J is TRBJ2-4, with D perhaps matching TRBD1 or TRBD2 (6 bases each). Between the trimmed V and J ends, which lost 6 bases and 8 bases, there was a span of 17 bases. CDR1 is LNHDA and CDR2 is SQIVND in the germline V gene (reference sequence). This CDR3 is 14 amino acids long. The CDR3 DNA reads TGTGCCAGTAGCCTAGGGGGGTCTGTGGACATTCAGTACTTC. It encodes CASSLGGSVDIQYF.

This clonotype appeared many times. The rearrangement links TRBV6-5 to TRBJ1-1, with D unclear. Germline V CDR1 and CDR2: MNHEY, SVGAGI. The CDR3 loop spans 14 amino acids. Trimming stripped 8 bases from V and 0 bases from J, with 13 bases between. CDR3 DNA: TGTGCCAGCGGTCACAGTCATATGAACACTGAAGCTTTCTTT. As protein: CASGHSHMNTEAFF.

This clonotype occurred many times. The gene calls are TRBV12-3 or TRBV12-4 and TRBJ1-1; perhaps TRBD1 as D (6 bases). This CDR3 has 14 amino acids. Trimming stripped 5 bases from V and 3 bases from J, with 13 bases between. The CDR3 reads CASSPGQTYTEAFF. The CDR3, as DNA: TGTGCCAGCAGTCCAGGACAGACTTACACTGAAGCTTTCTTT.

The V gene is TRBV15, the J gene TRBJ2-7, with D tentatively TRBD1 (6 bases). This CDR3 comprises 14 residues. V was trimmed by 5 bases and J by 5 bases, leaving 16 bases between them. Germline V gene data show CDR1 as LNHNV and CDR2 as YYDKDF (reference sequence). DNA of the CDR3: TGTGCCACCAGCCTAGCCGGCAGGGGCCACGAGCAGTACTTC. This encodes CATSLAGRGHEQYF.

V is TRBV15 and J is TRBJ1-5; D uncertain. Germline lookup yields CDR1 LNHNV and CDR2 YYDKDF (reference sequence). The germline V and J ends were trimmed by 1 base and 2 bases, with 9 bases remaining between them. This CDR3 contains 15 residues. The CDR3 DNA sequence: TGTGCCACCAGCAGAGGTCGGCAGGGCAATCAGCCCCAGCATTTT. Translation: CATSRGRQGNQPQHF.

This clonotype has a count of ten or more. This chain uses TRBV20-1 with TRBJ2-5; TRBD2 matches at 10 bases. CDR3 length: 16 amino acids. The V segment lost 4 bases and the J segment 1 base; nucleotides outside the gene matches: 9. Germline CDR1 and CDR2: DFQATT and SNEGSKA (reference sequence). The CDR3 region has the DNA TGCAGTGCTATCGGGACTAGCGCCTACCGCCAAGAGACCCAGTACTTC. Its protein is CSAIGTSAYRQETQYF.

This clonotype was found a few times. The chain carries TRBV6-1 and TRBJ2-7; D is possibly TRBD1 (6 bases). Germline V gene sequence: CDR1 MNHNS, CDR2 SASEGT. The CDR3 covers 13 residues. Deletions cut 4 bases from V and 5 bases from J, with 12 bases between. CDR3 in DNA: TGTGCCAGCAGTGCCCAGGGGAACGACGAGCAGTACTTC. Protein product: CASSAQGNDEQYF.

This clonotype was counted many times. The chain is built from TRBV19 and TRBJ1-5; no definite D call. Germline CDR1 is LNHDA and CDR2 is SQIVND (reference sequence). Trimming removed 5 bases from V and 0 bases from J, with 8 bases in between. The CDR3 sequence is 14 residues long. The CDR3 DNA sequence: TGTGCCAGTAGTCATGACTATAGCAATCAGCCCCAGCATTTT. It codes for CASSHDYSNQPQHF.

DNA of the CDR3: TGTGCCAGCAGTTTACCCGCTTCCTATGGCTACACCTTC. Protein product: CASSLPASYGYTF. This chain uses TRBV12-3 or TRBV12-4 with TRBJ1-2; no firm D call. The CDR3 is 13 amino acids. The V end lost 2 bases, the J end lost 4 bases, and 8 bases lay between the germline ends.

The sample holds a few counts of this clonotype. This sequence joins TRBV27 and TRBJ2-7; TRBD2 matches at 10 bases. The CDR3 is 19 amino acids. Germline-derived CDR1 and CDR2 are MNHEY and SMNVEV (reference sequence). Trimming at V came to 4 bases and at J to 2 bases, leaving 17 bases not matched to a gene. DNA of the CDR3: TGTGCCAGCAGTTCCTACAGGGGAGCTAGCGGGAGAAAGGCCTACGAGCAGTACTTC. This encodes CASSSYRGASGRKAYEQYF.

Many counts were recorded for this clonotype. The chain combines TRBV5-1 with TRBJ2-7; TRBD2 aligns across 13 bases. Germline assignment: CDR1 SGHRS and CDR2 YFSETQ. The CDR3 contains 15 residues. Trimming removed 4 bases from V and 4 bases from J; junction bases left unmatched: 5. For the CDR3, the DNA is TGCGCCAGCAGCGTGACTAGCGGGGGGTTTTACGAGCAGTACTTC. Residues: CASSVTSGGFYEQYF.

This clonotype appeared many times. The CDR3 spells CASRIDRVGGYTF. CDR3 sequence (DNA): TGTGCCAGTAGGATCGACAGGGTCGGTGGCTACACCTTC. The V and J genes are TRBV19 and TRBJ1-2, with 7 bases matching TRBD1. CDR3 size: 13 residues. CDR1 LNHDA and CDR2 SQIVND come from the germline V gene (reference sequence). J lost 7 bases, V lost 6 bases, and 8 bases had no gene match.

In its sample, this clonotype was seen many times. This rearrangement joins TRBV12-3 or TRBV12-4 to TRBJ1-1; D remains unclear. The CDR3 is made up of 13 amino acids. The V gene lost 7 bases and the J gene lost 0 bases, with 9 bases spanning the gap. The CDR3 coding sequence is TGTGCCAGCAAGGAAGGGTTGAACACTGAAGCTTTCTTT. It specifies CASKEGLNTEAFF.

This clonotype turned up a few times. CDR3 nucleotides: TGTGCCAGCAGCTTAGACGATCGATATAGCAATCAGCCCCAGCATTTT. Its translation is CASSLDDRYSNQPQHF. The rearrangement uses TRBV11-2 and TRBJ1-5; D unclear. The germline gives CDR1 SGHAT, CDR2 FQNNGV. This CDR3 has 16 amino acids. With 0 bases removed from V and 0 bases from J, the gap between germline ends came to 9 bases.

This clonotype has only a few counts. The CDR3 DNA reads TGTGCCAGCAGCGTACAAGTCAATAATTCACCCCTCCACTTT. This gives the protein CASSVQVNNSPLHF. The chain joins TRBV9 to TRBJ1-6, with unresolved D. Germline values: CDR1 SGDLS, CDR2 YYNGEE. The CDR3 is 14 residues long. The V end lost 1 base, the J end lost 5 bases, and 7 bases lay between the germline ends.

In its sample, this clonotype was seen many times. CDR3 sequence reads: CASSVRDAANYGYTF. CDR3 DNA: TGTGCCAGCAGTGTCCGGGACGCCGCTAACTATGGCTACACCTTC. The V call is TRBV6-1, the J call TRBJ1-2; tentatively, D is TRBD1 (5 bases). Germline V gives CDR1 MNHNS, CDR2 SASEGT. The V end was cut by 4 bases, the J end by 0 bases, with 12 bases between. The CDR3 sequence is 15 residues long.

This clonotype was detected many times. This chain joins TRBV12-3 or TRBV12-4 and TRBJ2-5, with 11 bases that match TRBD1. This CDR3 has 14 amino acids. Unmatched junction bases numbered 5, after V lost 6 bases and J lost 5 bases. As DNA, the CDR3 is TGTGCCAGCAGGTTCGGGGACAGGGGGGAGACCCAGTACTTC. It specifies CASRFGDRGETQYF.

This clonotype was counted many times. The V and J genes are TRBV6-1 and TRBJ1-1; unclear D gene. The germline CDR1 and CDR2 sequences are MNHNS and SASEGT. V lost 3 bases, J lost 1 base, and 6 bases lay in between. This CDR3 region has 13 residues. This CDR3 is CASSETWNTEAFF. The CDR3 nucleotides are TGTGCCAGCAGTGAGACGTGGAACACTGAAGCTTTCTTT.

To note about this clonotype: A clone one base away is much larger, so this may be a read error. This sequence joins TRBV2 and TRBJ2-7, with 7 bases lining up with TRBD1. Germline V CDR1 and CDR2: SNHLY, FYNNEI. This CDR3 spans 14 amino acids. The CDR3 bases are TGTGCCAGCAGTGACAGGGGGATATCCTACGATCAGTACTTC. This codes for CASSDRGISYDQYF. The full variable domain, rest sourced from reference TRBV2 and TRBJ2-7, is EPEVTQTPSHQVTQMGQEVILRCVPISNHLYFYWYRQILGQKVEFLVSFYNNEISEKSEIFDDQFSVERPDGSNFTLKIRSTKLEDSAMYFCASSDRGISYDQYFGPGTRLTVT.

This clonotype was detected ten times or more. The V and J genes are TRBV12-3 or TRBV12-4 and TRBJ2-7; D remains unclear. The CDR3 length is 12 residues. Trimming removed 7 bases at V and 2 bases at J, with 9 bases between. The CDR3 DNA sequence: TGTGCCAGCACCGGATCCCCCTACGAGCAGTACTTC. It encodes CASTGSPYEQYF.

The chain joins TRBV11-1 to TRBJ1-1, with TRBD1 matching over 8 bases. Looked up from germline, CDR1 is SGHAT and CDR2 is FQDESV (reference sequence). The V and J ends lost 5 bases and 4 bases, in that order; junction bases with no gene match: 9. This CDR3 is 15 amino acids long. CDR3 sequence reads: CASSKLGQGTTEAFF. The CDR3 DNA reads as TGTGCCAGCAGCAAACTCGGACAGGGAACCACTGAAGCTTTCTTT. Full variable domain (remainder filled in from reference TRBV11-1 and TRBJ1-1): EAEVAQSPRYKITEKSQAVAFWCDPISGHATLYWYRQILGQGPELLVQFQDESVVDDSQLPKDRFSAERLKGVDSTLKIQPAELGDSAMYLCASSKLGQGTTEAFFGQGTRLTVV.

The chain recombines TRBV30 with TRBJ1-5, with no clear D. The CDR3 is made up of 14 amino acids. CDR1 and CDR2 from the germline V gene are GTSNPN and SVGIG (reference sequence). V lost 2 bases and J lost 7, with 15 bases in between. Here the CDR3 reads CAWSPISTGQPQHF. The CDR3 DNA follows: TGTGCCTGGAGTCCTATCAGCACGGGGCAGCCCCAGCATTTT. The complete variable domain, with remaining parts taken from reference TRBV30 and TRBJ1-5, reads SQTIHQWPATLVQPVGSPLSLECTVEGTSNPNLYWYRQAAGRGLQLLFYSVGIGQISSEVPQNLSASRPQDRQFILSSKKLLLSDSGFYLCAWSPISTGQPQHFGDGTRLSIL.

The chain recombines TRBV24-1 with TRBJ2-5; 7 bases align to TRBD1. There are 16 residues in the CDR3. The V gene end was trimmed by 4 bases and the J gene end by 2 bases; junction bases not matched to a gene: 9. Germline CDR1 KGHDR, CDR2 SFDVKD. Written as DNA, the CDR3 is TGTGCCACCAGTGACCCACAGGGGCCGATACAAGAGACCCAGTACTTC. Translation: CATSDPQGPIQETQYF.

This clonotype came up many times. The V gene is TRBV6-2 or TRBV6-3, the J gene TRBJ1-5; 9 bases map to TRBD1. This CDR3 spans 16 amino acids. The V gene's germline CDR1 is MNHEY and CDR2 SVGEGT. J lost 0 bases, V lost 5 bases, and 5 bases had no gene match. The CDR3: CASSPGQGYSNQPQHF. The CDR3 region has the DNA TGTGCCAGCAGTCCAGGACAGGGGTATAGCAATCAGCCCCAGCATTTT.

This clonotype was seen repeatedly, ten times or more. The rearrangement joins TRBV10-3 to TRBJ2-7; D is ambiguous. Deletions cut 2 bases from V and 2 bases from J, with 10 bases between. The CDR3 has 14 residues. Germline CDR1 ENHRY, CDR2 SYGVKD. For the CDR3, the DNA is TGTGCCATCAGTGAGAACCAAGAAACCTACGAGCAGTACTTC. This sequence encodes CAISENQETYEQYF.

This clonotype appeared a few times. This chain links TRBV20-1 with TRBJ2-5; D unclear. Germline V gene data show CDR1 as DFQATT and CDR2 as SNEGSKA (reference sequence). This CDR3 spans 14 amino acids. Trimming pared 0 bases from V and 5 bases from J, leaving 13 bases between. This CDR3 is CSARDGWVTETQYF. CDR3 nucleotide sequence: TGCAGTGCTAGAGATGGTTGGGTGACGGAGACCCAGTACTTC.

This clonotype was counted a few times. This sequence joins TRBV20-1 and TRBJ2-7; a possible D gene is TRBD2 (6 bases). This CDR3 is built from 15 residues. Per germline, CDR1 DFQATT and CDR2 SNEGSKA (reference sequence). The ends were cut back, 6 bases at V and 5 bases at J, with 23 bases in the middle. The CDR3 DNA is TGCAGTGCGGGAGACGGGACGGAGGGAATCCACGAGCAGTACTTC. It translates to CSAGDGTEGIHEQYF.

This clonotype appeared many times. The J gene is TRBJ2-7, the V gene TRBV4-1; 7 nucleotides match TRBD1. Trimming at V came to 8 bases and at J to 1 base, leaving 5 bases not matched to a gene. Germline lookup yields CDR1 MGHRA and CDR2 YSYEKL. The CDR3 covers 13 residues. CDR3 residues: CASRPGQSYEQYF. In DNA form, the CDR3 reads TGCGCCAGCCGACCGGGACAGTCCTACGAGCAGTACTTC.

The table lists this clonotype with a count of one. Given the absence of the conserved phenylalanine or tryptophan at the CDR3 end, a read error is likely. Here the CDR3 DNA reads TGTGCCATCAGTGAGTCCGGACTTCTAGAGACCCAGTACTTG. It encodes CAISESGLLETQYL. J is TRBJ2-5 and V is TRBV10-3; the D gene is possibly TRBD2 (5 bases). Deletions cut 0 bases from V and 4 bases from J, with 9 bases between. The CDR3 covers 14 residues. Germline lookup yields CDR1 ENHRY and CDR2 SYGVKD.

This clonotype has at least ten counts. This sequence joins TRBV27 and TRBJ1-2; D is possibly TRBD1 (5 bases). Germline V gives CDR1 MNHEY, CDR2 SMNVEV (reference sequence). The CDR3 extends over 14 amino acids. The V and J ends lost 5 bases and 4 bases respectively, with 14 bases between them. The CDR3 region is CASSLGGDAYGYTF. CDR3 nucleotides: TGTGCCAGCAGTCTTGGCGGGGACGCCTATGGCTACACCTTC.